The T cell receptor beta chain described here comes from a study of shared clonotypes between healthy human individuals. The protocol was immunoSEQ multiplex PCR, while the TCRdb copy is restricted to in-frame clones and leaves out a portion. The sample yields some 1 million clones, under 80% seen once. This CDR3 contains 13 residues. Germline trimming cut 7 bases from V and 2 bases from J; bases unmatched to any gene: 2. The germline gives CDR1 SEHNR, CDR2 FQNEAQ (reference sequence). The sample consisted of memory CD4+ T cells sorted from blood. Subset denoted: CD45RA-negative fraction. The chain joins TRBV7-9 to TRBJ2-7; TRBD2 agrees at 10 bases. The sequence derives from a young man in good health. CDR3 sequence (DNA): TGTGCCAGCAAAACTAGCGGGACCTACGAGCAGTACTTC. Its protein product is CASKTSGTYEQYF.